This is a list of T cell receptor beta chains from one sample in a study of T cells in Graves' hyperthyroidism and ophthalmopathy. Via MiXCR, TCRdb re-called the multiplex PCR reads, giving one row per CDR3 protein. The table shows approximately 530,000 distinct CDR3 sequences, with 15% to 20% occurring only once. The sequenced sample consisted of blood. All receptors derive from a woman between 18 and 29 years old with Graves' hyperthyroidism. Both conserved end residues are part of each CDR3. Each record gives: J gene, clone size, V gene, D gene, CDR3 DNA, CDR3 protein. D genes are given only for firm matches. Size values are once, few and many counts, or a class for expanded clones, and some rows have none.

>TRBJ2-7|many|TRBV6-1|-
TGTGCCAGCAGTACGGCGCTTGGCGAGCAGTACTTC
CASSTALGEQYF
>TRBJ1-1|few|TRBV6-1|-
TGTGGGGGGATGCTGAAGGGATTCTTT
CGGMLKGFF
>TRBJ2-1|few|TRBV20-1|TRBD2
TGCAGTGCTCCGAAGCGGGGGGGCCTTAATGAGCAGTTCTTC
CSAPKRGGLNEQFF
>TRBJ2-2|-|TRBV20-1|-
TGCAGTGCTAGAGACGGCAGCCGGGAGCTGTTTTTT
CSARDGSRELFF
>TRBJ2-7|-|TRBV6-1|TRBD2
TGTGCCAGCAGTACACTAGCGGGAGGGCAGTACTTC
CASSTLAGGQYF
>TRBJ2-1|many|TRBV11-1|-
TGTGCCAGCAGCACTCGGACAGCGGGCAATGAGCAGTTCTTC
CASSTRTAGNEQFF
>TRBJ1-5|-|TRBV5-1|-
TGCGCCAGCAGCGTCTCCGGACTCTCTGAGGCCGGGCCCCAGCATTTT
CASSVSGLSEAGPQHF
>TRBJ2-5|few|TRBV10-3|TRBD2
TGTGCCGTAGCGGGAGGGCAAGAGACCCAGTACTTC
CAVAGGQETQYF
>TRBJ2-3|-|TRBV6-5|TRBD2
TGTGCCAGCAGTTACTCCAGCGGGAGGGGGGCAGATACGCAGTATTTT
CASSYSSGRGADTQYF
>TRBJ1-5|few|TRBV5-1|-
TGCGCCAGCAGCCCGGAGGGGGACTTCAATCAGCCCCAGCATTTT
CASSPEGDFNQPQHF
>TRBJ2-3|-|TRBV7-9|TRBD1
TGTGCCAGCAGCTTAGCGAGGGCAGGGGGTCGCACAGATACGCAGTATTTT
CASSLARAGGRTDTQYF
>TRBJ2-1|few|TRBV20-1|TRBD2
TGCAGTGCTTTGCGCGGGGGGCGTTACAATGAGCAGTTCTTC
CSALRGGRYNEQFF
>TRBJ2-7|-|TRBV7-9|TRBD1
TGTGCCAGCAGCGAGAGACAGGGGGCAATCTACGAGCAGTACTTC
CASSERQGAIYEQYF
>TRBJ1-6|many|TRBV3-1|-
TGTGCCAGCAGCCAAGGCGACATTCTAAGCTCCTATAATTCACCCCTCCACTTT
CASSQGDILSSYNSPLHF
>TRBJ2-7|many|TRBV7-2|-
TGTGCCAGCAGCTTAGCGCGGGACTGGAGGCCACACGAGCAGTACTTC
CASSLARDWRPHEQYF
>TRBJ1-1|-|TRBV10-3|-
TGTGCCATCAGTGAGATTGCCCGCAGGCCTGAAGCTTTCTTT
CAISEIARRPEAFF
>TRBJ1-4|-|TRBV20-1|TRBD1
TGCAGTGCTAGGACAGGGAGGGATGAAAAACTGTTTTTT
CSARTGRDEKLFF
>TRBJ1-1|many|TRBV6-2/TRBV6-3|-
TGTGCCTGTGCGCGGGACACTGAAGCTTTCTTT
CACARDTEAFF
>TRBJ2-2|few|TRBV2|-
TGTGCCAGCAGTGAGGGCCAGGCTGGCACCGGGGAGCTGTTTTTT
CASSEGQAGTGELFF
>TRBJ2-1|-|TRBV28|-
TGTGCCAGCAGTTATCTGGGGAATGAGCAGTTCTTC
CASSYLGNEQFF
>TRBJ2-5|few|TRBV20-1|TRBD1
TGCAGTGCTGTTGATCCAGGGGGTTTTCAAGAGACCCAGTACTTC
CSAVDPGGFQETQYF
>TRBJ2-5|many|TRBV20-1|-
TGCAGTGCTAGAGATCCAGGCTCCCAAACGGAGACCCAGTACTTC
CSARDPGSQTETQYF
>TRBJ2-1|-|TRBV20-1|TRBD2
TGCAGTGCCCTAAGTAGCGGGAGACCCGATGAGCAGTTCTTC
CSALSSGRPDEQFF
>TRBJ2-1|-|TRBV4-1|TRBD2
TGCGCCAGCAGCCAGGGGACTAGCGGGGGGGAGCAGTTCTTC
CASSQGTSGGEQFF
>TRBJ2-4|many|TRBV28|-
TGTGCCAGCAGCAAACGACAAGTGTCGGCCAAAAACATTCAGTACTTC
CASSKRQVSAKNIQYF
>TRBJ2-3|many|TRBV28|-
TGTGCCAGCAGTTTATACCGGGAGTTCACAGATACGCAGTATTTT
CASSLYREFTDTQYF
>TRBJ1-2|-|TRBV7-7|-
TGTGCTAGCAGCTTCGACAGGATAGTGAACTATGGCTACACCTTC
CASSFDRIVNYGYTF
>TRBJ2-7|few|TRBV18|-
TGTGCCAGCTCACCATCTCCGGGACAACTAACTAAAACCTACGAGCAGTACTTC
CASSPSPGQLTKTYEQYF
>TRBJ2-1|-|TRBV2|-
TGTGCCAGCATAGGAGGGAGTAAGGATGAGCAGTTCTTC
CASIGGSKDEQFF
>TRBJ1-5|few|TRBV24-1|-
TGTGCCACCAGTGGGCAGGGAATAGGTCAGCCCCAGCATTTT
CATSGQGIGQPQHF
>TRBJ2-1|-|TRBV24-1|TRBD2
TGTGCCACCAGTTCGACTAGCGGGGGGCAATACAATGAGCAGTTCTTC
CATSSTSGGQYNEQFF
>TRBJ2-2|few|TRBV6-1|TRBD2
TGTGCCAGCAGACTGGCTAGCGGGAGTTTTCCCACCGGGGAGCTGTTTTTT
CASRLASGSFPTGELFF
>TRBJ1-1|many|TRBV7-2|TRBD1
TGTGCCAGCAGCTCAAGGACAGGGTACACTGAAGCTTTCTTT
CASSSRTGYTEAFF
>TRBJ2-3|many|TRBV2|-
TGTGCCAGCAGTGTAGCAGGTTTCAGCACAGATACGCAGTATTTT
CASSVAGFSTDTQYF
>TRBJ2-7|-|TRBV20-1|-
TGCAGTGCCCCTTTGAGGCGGGCCTACGAGCAGTACTTC
CSAPLRRAYEQYF
>TRBJ1-1|-|TRBV12-3/TRBV12-4|-
TGTGCCAGCAGCCCGGGTGTACGAACGAACAATGAAGCTTTCTTT
CASSPGVRTNNEAFF
>TRBJ1-1|-|TRBV19|-
TGTGCCAGTAGTATAAGGGTCATGAACACTGAAACTTTCTTT
CASSIRVMNTETFF
>TRBJ2-5|many|TRBV28|-
TGTGCCAGCGAGGGCAATCAAGAGACCCAGTACTTC
CASEGNQETQYF
>TRBJ2-5|-|TRBV7-9|-
TGTGCCAGCAGCTCGGGTTGGGAGACCCAGTACTTC
CASSSGWETQYF
>TRBJ1-6|-|TRBV18|-
TGTGCCAGCTCACCACCCAGGGAGTGGAATTCACCCCTCCACTTT
CASSPPREWNSPLHF
>TRBJ2-7|-|TRBV20-1|-
TGCAGTGCTAGGGCACACGGCGGCTACGAGCAGTACTTC
CSARAHGGYEQYF
>TRBJ1-6|-|TRBV7-6|TRBD1
TGTGCCAGCAGACGGGACAGGACAAGCTCCTATAATTCACCCCTCCACTTT
CASRRDRTSSYNSPLHF
>TRBJ2-5|-|TRBV11-3|TRBD2
TGTGCCAGCAGCGCCTACGCACTAGCGGGGATACAAGAGACCCAGTACTTC
CASSAYALAGIQETQYF
>TRBJ1-2|many|TRBV20-1|TRBD1
TGCAGTGCTAGAGATCCCACAGGGGATAGTGGCTACACCTTC
CSARDPTGDSGYTF
>TRBJ1-2|many|TRBV7-2|TRBD1
TGTGCCAGCAGCTTAACAGGGGATAGTGGCTACACCTTC
CASSLTGDSGYTF
>TRBJ1-1|-|TRBV25-1|-
TGTGCCAGCGGGACTCTGAACACTGAAGCTTTCTTT
CASGTLNTEAFF
>TRBJ2-1|many|TRBV29-1|-
TGCAGCGTTGAGCAACTGGGACCCCGTGATGAGCAGTTCTTC
CSVEQLGPRDEQFF
>TRBJ1-2|many|TRBV28|TRBD1
TGTGCCAGCGTCAAGGGGGCAGAGGGCTACACCTTC
CASVKGAEGYTF
>TRBJ2-5|few|TRBV4-2|-
TGTGCCAGCAGCCCGGGGTCTCCGGGAGAGACCCAGTACTTC
CASSPGSPGETQYF
>TRBJ2-2|many|TRBV12-3/TRBV12-4|TRBD1
TGTGCCAGCAGTTTCGGTTTAAGGGGGCTCGCCACCGGGGAGCTGTTTTTT
CASSFGLRGLATGELFF
>TRBJ2-7|-|TRBV20-1|-
TGCAGTGCTAGAGATCTCTTACACTACGAGCAGTACTTC
CSARDLLHYEQYF